This TCR beta chain was sequenced for a study of blood T cell repertoires in COVID-19. Whole-study context: Researchers got acute and convalescent COVID-19 samples from the United States, Italy and Spain. PBMCs, B-cell-depleted T cells, or T cells provided the cDNA or gDNA that made up the material.

Authors' methods: Counts of nucleated cells, estimated from reference gene primer amplification, were obtained. Assay: immunoSEQ multiplex PCR; the TCRdb copy retains only in-frame clones and omits some. The V and J calls and clone size come from that table; D and trimming were worked out from the DNA. The table lists some 150,000 clones, roughly nine tenths of them singletons. The CDR3 is made up of 15 amino acids. CDR1 and CDR2 from the germline V gene are SQVTM and ANQGSEA. The J segment lost 7 bases and the V segment lost 4 bases, leaving 12 bases of the junction unmatched. This sequence originates from a human donor in a cohort sampled during active COVID-19. The sequenced sample was peripheral blood. The genes are TRBV29-1 and TRBJ1-2; 10 nucleotides agree with TRBD1. The CDR3 loop reads CSVGVTGGGSSGYTF. The DNA for the CDR3 is TGCAGCGTTGGGGTGACAGGGGGCGGAAGTTCTGGCTACACCTTC. Based on the CDR3 plus reference TRBV29-1 and TRBJ1-2, the full variable domain is SAVISQKPSRDICQRGTSLTIQCQVDSQVTMMFWYRQQPGQSLTLIATANQGSEATYESGFVIDKFPISRPNLTFSTLTVSNMSPEDSSIYLCSVGVTGGGSSGYTFGSGTRLTVV.